This T cell receptor beta chain was profiled in a study of T cell changes during pregnancy in multiple sclerosis. Sequenced by immunoSEQ multiplex PCR; TCRdb stores in-frame clones only, minus some. The data contain tens of thousands of clones, about 91% of them seen just once; the ten biggest clones take up 0.6% to 0.9%. This clone has only one observation. Germline CDR1 SGHTA, CDR2 FQGNSA. CDR3 length equals 12 residues. Trimming removed 3 bases from V and 6 bases from J, with 8 bases in between. Here the sequenced sample was CD4+ T cells from peripheral blood mononuclear cells, taken in the first trimester of pregnancy. The chain couples TRBV7-2 to TRBJ1-1; D gene ambiguous. This TCR was recovered from a female donor with multiple sclerosis, enrolled in a pregnancy study. CDR3 amino acids: CASSFRGSEAFF. For the CDR3, the DNA is TGTGCCAGCAGCTTCCGAGGTTCTGAAGCTTTCTTT.